The sequence of this T cell receptor beta chain was determined in a study of human T cells and chemical hapten exposure. General study findings and limits: Sensitizing to DPC left TCRs with a frequency above 1 in 1000 unaltered.

The CDR3 extends over 14 amino acids. The V gene end was trimmed by 6 bases and the J gene end by 4 bases; junction bases not matched to a gene: 8. It was unfractionated whole blood from which total RNA was extracted. Individual cDNA molecules in this library carried unique molecular identifiers. Via MiXCR, TCRdb re-called the reads, giving one row per CDR3 protein. The repertoire includes about 120,000 distinct CDR3 sequences, 8.5% to 9% of them detected once, and roughly 1.3% sits in the top ten. This clonotype has more than one count but fewer than ten. Its antigen is unidentified. Sequences were obtained from whole blood. The genes are TRBV12-3 or TRBV12-4 and TRBJ1-1; 7 positions agree with TRBD1. This sequence originates from a human donor in good health. Some clones in this sample may be carry-over from other donors' samples. The CDR3 bases are TGTGCCAGCAGCCTTACAGGGGCGGGCACTGAAGCTTTCTTT. This translates into CASSLTGAGTEAFF.